These 24 T cell receptor beta chains were all obtained from the same sample, sequenced in a study of T cells in localized non-small cell lung cancer (dated by TCRdb to 2019 to 2021). Libraries came from the immunoSEQ multiplex PCR assay. TCRdb re-hosts the immuneACCESS table, in-frame sequences only. Its copies lack some clones; in the studies checked, an unresolved V gene accounts for under half of them, and the cause for the rest is not known. Here the sample has tens of thousands of clones; around three quarters occur a single time. Clones ranked in the top ten supply around 16% of the sample. Specimen: peripheral blood, collected before any cancer treatment. The source is a man between 40 and 70 years old with stage I squamous cell lung carcinoma.

The CDR3 region is CASSQGVGIYNEQFF. The CDR3 region has the DNA TGCGCCAGCAGCCAAGGAGTGGGGATCTACAATGAGCAGTTCTTC. The J gene is TRBJ2-1, the V gene TRBV4-3, with D uncertain. Trimming left V 1 base short and J 3 bases short, with 10 bases between. Looked up from germline, CDR1 is LGHNA and CDR2 is YSLEER. The CDR3 has 15 amino acids.

The chain uses TRBV7-6 and TRBJ2-3, with D possibly matching TRBD1 (6 bases). Trimming took 4 bases from V and 3 from J, leaving 20 bases between them. The CDR3 is 17 residues long. CDR1 is SGHVS and CDR2 is FNYEAQ in the germline V gene. This CDR3 reads CASSSPLLGTYTDTQYF. The CDR3 bases are TGTGCCAGCAGCTCCCCCCTCCTAGGGACATATACAGATACGCAGTATTTT.

The V gene is TRBV27, the J gene TRBJ1-6, with TRBD1 matching over 8 bases. The CDR3 is 15 residues long. From germline, CDR1 is MNHEY and CDR2 SMNVEV (reference sequence). The V gene end was trimmed by 6 bases and the J gene end by 7 bases; junction bases not matched to a gene: 8. Written as DNA, the CDR3 is TGTGCCAGCAGATACCCGGGACAGGTAAATTCACCCCTCCACTTT. Amino acids: CASRYPGQVNSPLHF.

This clone was recorded once. The genes are TRBV11-2 and TRBJ2-3, with D unresolved. Germline CDR1 SGHAT, CDR2 FQNNGV. V was pared by 1 base and J by 3 bases, with 11 bases between. The CDR3 covers 15 residues. The CDR3 DNA follows: TGTGCCAGCAGCTTAGCGGACGGTGGAACAGATACGCAGTATTTT. As protein: CASSLADGGTDTQYF.

In this sample, this clone turned up a few times. The chain recombines TRBV11-2 with TRBJ1-1; no definite D call. The CDR3 is 14 residues long. The germline gives CDR1 SGHAT, CDR2 FQNNGV. Trimming shortened V by 3 bases and J by 6 bases, and 14 bases separated the two germline ends. The CDR3 DNA reads TGTGCCAGCAGCTTTTCCGGTTCTTACCCTGAAGCTTTCTTT. This codes for CASSFSGSYPEAFF.

The chain uses TRBV5-1 and TRBJ1-1; perhaps TRBD1 as D (5 bases). The CDR3 length is 15 residues. CDR1 SGHRS and CDR2 YFSETQ come from the germline V gene. The ends were cut back, 0 bases at V and 5 bases at J, with 14 bases in the middle. In DNA form, the CDR3 reads TGCGCCAGCAGCTTGGAAGGGACGCCCGGGACTGAAGCTTTCTTT. As protein: CASSLEGTPGTEAFF. The variable domain in full, with the rest retrieved from reference TRBV5-1 and TRBJ1-1, is KAGVTQTPRYLIKTRGQQVTLSCSPISGHRSVSWYQQTPGQGLQFLFEYFSETQRNKGNFPGRFSGRQFSNSRSEMNVSTLELGDSALYLCASSLEGTPGTEAFFGQGTRLTVV.

The V gene is TRBV5-4, the J gene TRBJ1-1, with a tentative D call TRBD1 (6 bases). V lost 2 bases, J lost 3 bases, and 8 bases lay in between. The CDR3 is 13 residues long. Germline V lookup: CDR1 SGHNT, CDR2 YYREEE (reference sequence). CDR3 in amino acids: CASSFRQDTEAFF. CDR3 bases: TGTGCCAGCAGCTTCCGACAGGACACTGAAGCTTTCTTT.

This clone was seen more than once but under ten times. The chain uses TRBV14 and TRBJ2-7; D unclear. Germline loops: CDR1 SGHDN, CDR2 FVKESK. Trimming removed 0 bases at V and 2 bases at J, with 8 bases between. The CDR3 contains 14 residues. The CDR3 nucleotides read TGTGCCAGCAGCCAAGAGGAAAGGCCCTACGAGCAGTACTTC. This translates into CASSQEERPYEQYF.

The chain joins TRBV5-5 to TRBJ2-2; D gene ambiguous. Per germline, CDR1 SGHKS and CDR2 YYEKEE (reference sequence). V gave up 4 bases and J gave up 2 bases, with 12 bases separating them. CDR3 size: 15 residues. Here the CDR3 DNA reads TGTGCCAGCAGCCCCACAGCCGCAAACACCGGGGAGCTGTTTTTT. It is translated as CASSPTAANTGELFF.

This clone was recorded a few times. J is TRBJ2-2 and V is TRBV27; 7 nucleotides line up with TRBD1. V shed 4 bases and J 4 bases; nucleotides not matched to a gene: 6. CDR1 MNHEY and CDR2 SMNVEV come from the germline V gene (reference sequence). The CDR3 is 15 amino acids. CDR3 bases: TGTGCCAGCAGTTCCCCCGGGGACAGCACCGGGGAGCTGTTTTTT. Its protein product is CASSSPGDSTGELFF.

The chain couples TRBV27 to TRBJ1-2; 9 bases line up with TRBD1. The CDR3 has 15 residues. Germline-derived CDR1 and CDR2 are MNHEY and SMNVEV (reference sequence). The trim removed 3 bases at V and 5 bases at J, leaving 7 bases unmatched. CDR3 coding DNA: TGTGCCAGCAGTTTGACAGGGACAGGGTGGTATGGCTACACCTTC. Amino acids: CASSLTGTGWYGYTF.

Of note for this clone: Other nucleotide sequences from this sample produce the same CDR3. J is TRBJ2-4 and V is TRBV15; D is perhaps TRBD2 (7 bases). In germline, CDR1 is LNHNV, CDR2 YYDKDF (reference sequence). The V end was cut by 9 bases, the J end by 0 bases, with 15 bases between. The CDR3 covers 15 residues. CDR3 DNA: TGTGCCACATCTCCGGGGGGCCCAGCCAAAAACATTCAGTACTTC. Residues: CATSPGGPAKNIQYF.

This clone was seen only a few times. This chain uses TRBV7-9 with TRBJ2-5, with 11 positions matching TRBD2. The V segment lost 3 bases and the J segment 2 bases; nucleotides outside the gene matches: 5. From germline, CDR1 is SEHNR and CDR2 FQNEAQ (reference sequence). The CDR3 runs 16 residues. The CDR3 loop is CASSFGTSGGQETQYF. The CDR3 DNA follows: TGTGCCAGCAGCTTCGGGACTAGCGGCGGTCAAGAGACCCAGTACTTC.

The genes are TRBV5-4 and TRBJ2-5; the match to TRBD1 covers 7 bases. The ends lost 5 bases at V and 2 bases at J; junction bases unmatched: 9. This CDR3 spans 15 amino acids. CDR1 SGHNT and CDR2 YYREEE come from the germline V gene (reference sequence). The CDR3 is CASRRGQSYQETQYF. In DNA form, the CDR3 reads TGTGCCAGCAGAAGGGGACAGTCATATCAAGAGACCCAGTACTTC.

This clone appeared a few times. The V gene is TRBV2, the J gene TRBJ1-6, with a possible D match to TRBD1 (5 bases). The germline gives CDR1 SNHLY, CDR2 FYNNEI. The ends were cut back, 7 bases at V and 7 bases at J, with 14 bases in the middle. The CDR3 sequence is 14 residues long. CDR3 loop: CASKVRGWNSPLHF. The CDR3 DNA reads TGTGCCAGCAAGGTACGGGGGTGGAATTCACCCCTCCACTTT.

The genes are TRBV5-1 and TRBJ1-3; unclear D gene. Trimming pared 4 bases from V and 3 bases from J, leaving 11 bases between. Per germline, CDR1 SGHRS and CDR2 YFSETQ. CDR3 size: 14 residues. The CDR3 coding sequence is TGCGCCAGCAGCCCACGGACTGATGGAAACACCATATATTTT. As protein: CASSPRTDGNTIYF.

The table lists this clone with a few counts. The chain links TRBV12-5 to TRBJ2-1, with TRBD2 matching over 8 bases. Looked up from germline, CDR1 is LGHNT and CDR2 is FRNRAP. J lost 7 bases, V lost 6 bases, and 11 bases had no gene match. This CDR3 region has 15 residues. DNA for the CDR3: TGTGCTAGTGGGAAAGCGGGGGTACTAGGGAATGAGCAGTTCTTC. The encoded protein is CASGKAGVLGNEQFF.

This clone has more than one count but fewer than ten. The genes are TRBV6-5 and TRBJ2-1, with a tentative D call TRBD1 (6 bases). CDR1 and CDR2 (germline): MNHEY, SVGAGI. Trimming removed 4 bases at V and 11 bases at J, with 12 bases between. This CDR3 spans 12 amino acids. CDR3 coding DNA: TGTGCCAGCAGTTTCCAAGGGGGACAGCAGTTCTTC. Protein sequence: CASSFQGGQQFF.

In its sample, this clone was seen a few times. This sample also contains other DNA sequences that code for the same CDR3. V usage is TRBV9 and J usage is TRBJ1-5; no definite D call. Per germline, CDR1 SGDLS and CDR2 YYNGEE. V was clipped by 0 bases and J by 1 base, with 8 bases between them. CDR3 length equals 15 residues. The CDR3 spells CASSVGTVSNQPQHF. The CDR3 coding sequence is TGTGCCAGCAGCGTAGGGACGGTGAGCAATCAGCCCCAGCATTTT.

V usage is TRBV6-5 and J usage is TRBJ1-1; D uncertain. The CDR3 runs 15 residues. Germline CDR1 and CDR2: MNHEY and SVGAGI. The V end lost 0 bases, the J end lost 3 bases, and 11 bases lay between the germline ends. In DNA form, the CDR3 reads TGTGCCAGCAGTTACTCCTCCTTGGGCGACACTGAAGCTTTCTTT. Translation: CASSYSSLGDTEAFF.

In regard to this clone: This same CDR3 is encoded by further DNA sequences in the sample. V is TRBV5-8 and J is TRBJ1-1; 8 bases agree with TRBD1. J gave up 3 bases and V 1 base, and 5 bases lay outside the gene matches. CDR1 is SGHTS and CDR2 is YDEGEE in the germline V gene. This CDR3 contains 15 residues. This chain's CDR3 is CASSLRTGSYTEAFF. The CDR3 nucleotides are TGTGCCAGCAGCTTGAGGACAGGGTCGTACACTGAAGCTTTCTTT. Using reference TRBV5-8 and TRBJ1-1 for the parts outside the CDR3, the full variable domain is EAGVTQSPTHLIKTRGQQATLRCSPISGHTSVYWYQQALGLGLQFLLWYDEGEERNRGNFPPRFSGRQFPNYSSELNVNALELEDSALYLCASSLRTGSYTEAFFGQGTRLTVV.

The V gene is TRBV28, the J gene TRBJ1-4, with a possible D match to TRBD1 (5 bases). The CDR3 spans 15 residues. V lost 8 bases and J 6 bases, leaving 19 bases between the germline ends. Germline CDR1 reads MDHEN; CDR2 reads SYDVKM. CDR3 coding DNA: TGTGCCAGCGGGGGGGACCCTCGGCGGTATGAAAAACTGTTTTTT. Protein: CASGGDPRRYEKLFF.

The chain carries TRBV5-4 and TRBJ1-1, with D maybe TRBD1 (6 bases). The CDR3 spans 15 residues. V was cut by 1 base and J by 0 bases, with 10 bases left in between. Germline V gene sequence: CDR1 SGHNT, CDR2 YYREEE (reference sequence). CDR3 DNA: TGTGCCAGCAGCTTGCCCGACAGGTTGAACACTGAAGCTTTCTTT. This codes for CASSLPDRLNTEAFF.

V and J are TRBV5-1 and TRBJ1-1, with D maybe TRBD1 (5 bases). Germline CDR1 SGHRS, CDR2 YFSETQ. This CDR3 is built from 13 residues. The V end lost 4 bases, the J end lost 4 bases, and 11 bases lay between the germline ends. The CDR3 region has the DNA TGCGCCAGCAGCGTGACGGGGGTCACTGAAGCTTTCTTT. This encodes CASSVTGVTEAFF. The variable domain in full, completed from reference TRBV5-1 and TRBJ1-1, reads KAGVTQTPRYLIKTRGQQVTLSCSPISGHRSVSWYQQTPGQGLQFLFEYFSETQRNKGNFPGRFSGRQFSNSRSEMNVSTLELGDSALYLCASSVTGVTEAFFGQGTRLTVV.